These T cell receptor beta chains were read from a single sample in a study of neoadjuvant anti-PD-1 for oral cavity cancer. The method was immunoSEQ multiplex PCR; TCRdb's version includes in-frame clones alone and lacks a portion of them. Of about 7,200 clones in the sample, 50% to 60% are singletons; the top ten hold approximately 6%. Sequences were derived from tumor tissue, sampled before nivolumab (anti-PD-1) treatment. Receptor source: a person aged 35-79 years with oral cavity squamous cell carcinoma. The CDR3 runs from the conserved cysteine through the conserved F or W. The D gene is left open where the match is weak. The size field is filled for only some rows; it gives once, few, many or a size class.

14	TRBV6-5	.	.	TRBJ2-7	CASLPGARGNEQYF	TGTGCCAGCCTCCCCGGGGCTAGGGGCAACGAGCAGTACTTC
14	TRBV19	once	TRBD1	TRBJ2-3	CASSLQGAPDTQYF	TGTGCCAGTAGTCTCCAGGGGGCCCCAGATACGCAGTATTTT
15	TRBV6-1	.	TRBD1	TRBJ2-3	CASGQGALGTDTQYF	TGTGCCAGCGGACAGGGGGCGTTGGGCACAGATACGCAGTATTTT
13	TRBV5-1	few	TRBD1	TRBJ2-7	CASSETGGWEQYF	TGCGCCAGCAGCGAGACAGGGGGCTGGGAGCAGTACTTC
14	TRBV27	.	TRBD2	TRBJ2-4	CASSPRGRENIQYF	TGTGCCAGCAGTCCCCGGGGGAGGGAAAACATTCAGTACTTC
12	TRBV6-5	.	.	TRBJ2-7	CASWGGGYEQYF	TGTGCCTCTTGGGGCGGAGGATACGAGCAGTACTTC
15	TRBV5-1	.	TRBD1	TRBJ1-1	CASSSADRVGSEAFF	TGCGCCAGCAGCTCGGCCGACAGGGTGGGATCCGAAGCTTTCTTT
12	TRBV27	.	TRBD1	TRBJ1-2	CASSIDRAGYTF	TGTGCCAGCAGCATCGACAGGGCTGGCTACACCTTC
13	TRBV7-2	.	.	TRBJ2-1	CASSSQRYNEQFF	TGTGCCAGCAGCTCCCAGCGGTACAATGAGCAGTTCTTC
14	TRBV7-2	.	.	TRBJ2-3	CASSLAGGRDTQYF	TGTGCCAGCAGCTTAGCGGGGGGGCGAGATACGCAGTATTTT
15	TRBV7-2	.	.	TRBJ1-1	CASSLVGRVGTEAFF	TGTGCCAGCAGTTTAGTCGGCAGGGTCGGCACTGAAGCTTTCTTT
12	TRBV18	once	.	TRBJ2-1	CASRAAGNEQFF	TGTGCCAGCCGGGCCGCAGGGAATGAGCAGTTCTTC
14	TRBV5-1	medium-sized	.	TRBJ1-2	CASSLAQGVYGYTF	TGCGCCAGCAGCTTGGCGCAGGGAGTCTATGGCTACACCTTC
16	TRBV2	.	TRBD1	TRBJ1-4	CASSDRRQGVNEKLFF	TGTGCCAGCAGTGACCGTAGACAGGGGGTAAATGAAAAACTGTTTTTT
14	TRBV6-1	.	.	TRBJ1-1	CASSHDGVNTEAFF	TGTGCCAGCAGTCACGACGGAGTTAACACTGAAGCTTTCTTT
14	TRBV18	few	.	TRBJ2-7	CASSFLDSTYEQYF	TGTGCCAGCTCATTCTTGGACAGTACCTACGAGCAGTACTTC
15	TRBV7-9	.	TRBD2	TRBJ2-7	CASSIAGARTYEQYF	TGTGCCAGCTCAATAGCGGGAGCTAGAACCTACGAGCAGTACTTC
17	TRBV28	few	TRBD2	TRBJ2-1	CASSSSSILTGGYEQFF	TGTGCCAGCAGTTCCTCCTCCATTCTCACCGGGGGGTATGAGCAGTTCTTC
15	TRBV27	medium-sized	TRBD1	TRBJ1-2	CARNTGTGENYGYTF	TGTGCCAGGAATACCGGGACAGGGGAGAACTATGGCTACACCTTC
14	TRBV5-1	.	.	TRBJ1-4	CASSLDRVAEKLFF	TGCGCCAGCAGCTTGGATAGGGTTGCCGAAAAACTGTTTTTT
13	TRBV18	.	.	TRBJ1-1	CASSPGLNTEAFF	TGTGCCAGCTCACCGGGGTTAAACACTGAAGCTTTCTTT
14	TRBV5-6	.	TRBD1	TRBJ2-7	CASSRQGQTYEQYF	TGTGCCAGCAGCCGACAGGGACAAACCTACGAGCAGTACTTC
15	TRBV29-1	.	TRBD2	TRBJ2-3	CSAKGASGNTDTQYF	TGCAGCGCGAAGGGGGCTAGCGGGAACACAGATACGCAGTATTTT
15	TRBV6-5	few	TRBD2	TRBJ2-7	CASSYSGGSNYEQYF	TGTGCCAGCAGTTACTCTGGCGGGAGTAACTACGAGCAGTACTTC
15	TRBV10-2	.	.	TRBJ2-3	CASSPGTIMSDTQYF	TGCGCCAGCAGTCCGGGGACCATAATGTCGGATACGCAGTATTTT
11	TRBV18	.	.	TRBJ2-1	CASSPWDEQFF	TGTGCCAGCTCCCCTTGGGATGAGCAGTTCTTC
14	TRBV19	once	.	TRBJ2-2	CASTFDRRTGELFF	TGTGCCAGTACCTTCGACAGGAGGACCGGGGAGCTGTTTTTT
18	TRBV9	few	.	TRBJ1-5	CASSEGSLNRIFNQPQHF	TGTGCCAGCAGCGAGGGTAGTCTGAACCGGATCTTTAATCAGCCCCAGCATTTT
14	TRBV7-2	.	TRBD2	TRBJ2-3	CASKREANTDTQYF	TGTGCCAGCAAGCGGGAGGCGAACACAGATACGCAGTATTTT
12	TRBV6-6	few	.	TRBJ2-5	CASSYGQETQYF	TGTGCCAGCAGTTACGGGCAAGAGACCCAGTACTTC
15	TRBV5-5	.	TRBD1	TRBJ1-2	CASSSGTGGDYGYTF	TGTGCCAGCAGTTCTGGGACAGGGGGGGACTATGGCTACACCTTC
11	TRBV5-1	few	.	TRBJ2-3	CASSHGDTQYF	TGCGCCAGCAGCCATGGAGATACGCAGTATTTT